A single sample is the source of the 29 T cell receptor beta chains below, sequenced in a study of T cell responses to AZD1222 COVID-19 vaccine. Measured with immunoSEQ multiplex PCR; TCRdb has only the in-frame clones, and not every one. The sample has approximately 270,000 clones, 90% to 95% seen once; the top ten hold roughly 0.5%. The material sequenced was peripheral blood, taken 28 days after the second AZD1222 dose. The receptors stem from an adult who received the AZD1222 COVID-19 vaccine.

CDR3 in DNA: TGTGCCACCAGTGATTCCCTGACAGGGAACACTGAAGCTTTCTTT. Amino acid sequence: CATSDSLTGNTEAFF. The chain recombines TRBV24-1 with TRBJ1-1; weak D call: TRBD1 (6 bases). Germline assignment: CDR1 KGHDR and CDR2 SFDVKD. V dropped 2 bases and J dropped 1 base, with 10 bases sitting between them. The CDR3 consists of 15 residues.

The CDR3 region is CSASRGQGQETQYF. In DNA form, the CDR3 reads TGCAGTGCTAGTAGGGGACAGGGTCAAGAGACCCAGTACTTC. The rearrangement links TRBV20-1 to TRBJ2-5, with 9 bases identical to TRBD1. V gave up 3 bases and J gave up 2 bases; unmatched junction bases: 4. Per germline, CDR1 DFQATT and CDR2 SNEGSKA (reference sequence). This CDR3 is built from 14 residues.

This clone was picked up one time. V and J are TRBV19 and TRBJ1-6; D not resolved. Germline V CDR1 and CDR2: LNHDA, SQIVND (reference sequence). Trimming took off 3 bases at V and 6 bases at J, with 15 bases between the two ends. The CDR3 covers 16 residues. The CDR3 coding sequence is TGTGCCAGTAGTATGCTGCAGCAGGCTTTTAATTCACCCCTCCACTTT. Its translation is CASSMLQQAFNSPLHF. The complete variable domain, with remaining parts taken from reference TRBV19 and TRBJ1-6, reads DGGITQSPKYLFRKEGQNVTLSCEQNLNHDAMYWYRQDPGQGLRLIYYSQIVNDFQKGDIAEGYSVSREKKESFPLTVTSAQKNPTAFYLCASSMLQQAFNSPLHFGNGTRLTVT.

CDR3 sequence (DNA): TGTGCCAGCAGCGCAGTAGAGGGGGCCTATACCTACGAGCAGTACTTC. Translating gives CASSAVEGAYTYEQYF. The chain uses TRBV9 and TRBJ2-7; 7 bases line up with TRBD1. Germline-derived CDR1 and CDR2 are SGDLS and YYNGEE. This CDR3 spans 16 amino acids. V was clipped by 3 bases and J by 2 bases; unmatched bases: 11.

CDR3 sequence reads: CASSELGSHEQYF. The CDR3 DNA is TGTGCCAGCAGTGAACTGGGGAGCCACGAGCAGTACTTC. The V call is TRBV2, the J call TRBJ2-7; D is possibly TRBD2 (5 bases). The CDR3 is made up of 13 amino acids. Trimming shortened V by 2 bases and J by 5 bases, and 10 bases separated the two germline ends. Germline V gene data show CDR1 as SNHLY and CDR2 as FYNNEI.

The J gene is TRBJ1-2, the V gene TRBV4-2; tentatively, D is TRBD1 (5 bases). This CDR3 has 14 residues. The V gene lost 1 base and the J gene lost 6 bases, with 12 bases spanning the gap. CDR1 is LGHNA and CDR2 is YNFKEQ in the germline V gene. CDR3 in amino acids: CASSQVQAPDGYTF. CDR3 sequence (DNA): TGTGCCAGCAGCCAAGTACAGGCCCCGGATGGCTACACCTTC.

The chain joins TRBV7-9 to TRBJ2-2; TRBD2 matches 10 bases. The V gene end was trimmed by 5 bases and the J gene end by 4 bases; junction bases not matched to a gene: 16. The V gene's germline CDR1 is SEHNR and CDR2 FQNEAQ (reference sequence). The CDR3 totals 19 residues. The CDR3 nucleotides are TGTGCCAGCAGCCCCCCCTATCCGCAGCGGGAGGGCCGCACCGGGGAGCTGTTTTTT. This encodes CASSPPYPQREGRTGELFF. The whole variable domain, filled in from reference TRBV7-9 and TRBJ2-2, reads DTGVSQNPRHKITKRGQNVTFRCDPISEHNRLYWYRQTLGQGPEFLTYFQNEAQLEKSRLLSDRFSAERPKGSFSTLEIQRTEQGDSAMYLCASSPPYPQREGRTGELFFGEGSRLTVL.

This clone was seen only once. J is TRBJ2-4 and V is TRBV30; D remains ambiguous. CDR3 size: 16 residues. Germline lookup yields CDR1 GTSNPN and CDR2 SVGIG (reference sequence). The germline V and J ends were trimmed by 4 bases and 0 bases, with 16 bases remaining between them. CDR3 protein: CAWTSVGSLAKNIQYF. Written as DNA, the CDR3 is TGTGCCTGGACCTCGGTCGGATCCTTAGCCAAAAACATTCAGTACTTC. Full variable domain (outside the CDR3, taken from reference TRBV30 and TRBJ2-4): SQTIHQWPATLVQPVGSPLSLECTVEGTSNPNLYWYRQAAGRGLQLLFYSVGIGQISSEVPQNLSASRPQDRQFILSSKKLLLSDSGFYLCAWTSVGSLAKNIQYFGAGTRLSVL.

The chain uses TRBV15 and TRBJ2-7; D is unclear. Germline V gene data show CDR1 as LNHNV and CDR2 as YYDKDF (reference sequence). The germline V and J ends were trimmed by 0 bases and 2 bases, with 8 bases remaining between them. The CDR3 length is 14 residues. The DNA for the CDR3 is TGTGCCACCAGCAGAGAGGCGGCCACCTACGAGCAGTACTTC. Translated: CATSREAATYEQYF.

V and J are TRBV19 and TRBJ1-6; D may be TRBD1 (5 bases). Trimming took off 5 bases at V and 5 bases at J, with 16 bases between the two ends. Per the germline V gene, CDR1 is LNHDA and CDR2 is SQIVND (reference sequence). This CDR3 is 16 amino acids long. This CDR3 reads CASSSLRGRNNSPLHF. The CDR3 nucleotides read TGTGCCAGTAGTTCCCTCCGGGGACGGAATAATTCACCCCTCCACTTT.

The V and J genes are TRBV4-1 and TRBJ1-1; D ambiguous. Per germline, CDR1 MGHRA and CDR2 YSYEKL. The CDR3 has 14 residues. Trimming cost V 2 bases and J 0 bases, with 7 bases left between them. In DNA, the CDR3 is TGCGCCAGCAGCCAACAAAGGCTGAACACTGAAGCTTTCTTT. Encoded protein: CASSQQRLNTEAFF.

The J gene is TRBJ1-1, the V gene TRBV27; unclear D gene. The CDR3 is 13 residues long. V lost 3 bases to trimming and J lost 2 bases, with 7 bases between them. Germline CDR1 and CDR2: MNHEY and SMNVEV (reference sequence). The CDR3 coding sequence is TGTGCCAGCAGTTTTTACATTAACACTGAAGCTTTCTTT. It translates to CASSFYINTEAFF.

V gene TRBV5-1 combines with J gene TRBJ1-2; the match to TRBD1 covers 9 bases. The germline gives CDR1 SGHRS, CDR2 YFSETQ. Trimming removed 3 bases from V and 0 bases from J; junction bases left unmatched: 3. The CDR3 length is 15 residues. The CDR3 DNA sequence: TGCGCCAGCAGCTCGGACAGGGGCACTAACTATGGCTACACCTTC. As protein: CASSSDRGTNYGYTF.

V is TRBV20-1 and J is TRBJ2-5, with TRBD2 matching over 11 bases. After removal of 3 bases from V and 2 bases from J, the junction contained 5 bases not matched to a gene. This CDR3 is 15 amino acids long. Germline V lookup: CDR1 DFQATT, CDR2 SNEGSKA (reference sequence). CDR3 residues: CSASPGTSGQETQYF. CDR3 nucleotides: TGCAGTGCTAGTCCTGGGACTAGCGGACAAGAGACCCAGTACTTC.

The chain has TRBV18 and TRBJ1-5, with a possible D match to TRBD1 (5 bases). There are 13 residues in the CDR3. The V gene's germline CDR1 is KGHSH and CDR2 LQKENI. V was shortened by 3 bases and J by 9 bases, with 12 bases between the two germline ends. CDR3 coding DNA: TGTGCCAGCTCACCGGACACCGCGGGGCCCCAGCATTTT. Protein: CASSPDTAGPQHF.

The chain joins TRBV7-2 to TRBJ1-1; TRBD1 might be the D (5 bases). The V end lost 1 base, the J end lost 3 bases, and 12 bases lay between the germline ends. The V gene's germline CDR1 is SGHTA and CDR2 FQGNSA. The length of the CDR3 is 15 residues. CDR3 DNA: TGTGCCAGCAGCTTAGGAACAGGAGGGGACACTGAAGCTTTCTTT. This gives the protein CASSLGTGGDTEAFF.

J is TRBJ1-5 and V is TRBV3-1 (or the pseudogene TRBV3-2); D is perhaps TRBD1 (5 bases). Germline V lookup: CDR1 LGHDT, CDR2 YNNKEL (reference sequence). The CDR3 is made up of 14 amino acids. Trimming removed 1 base from V and 7 bases from J, with 11 bases in between. The CDR3 bases are TGTGCCAGCAGCCAAGCGACAGCGGGCCAGCCCCAGCATTTT. Residues: CASSQATAGQPQHF.

The rearrangement links TRBV7-2 to TRBJ1-1, with D perhaps TRBD1 (5 bases). The CDR3 totals 12 residues. Germline V gene sequence: CDR1 SGHTA, CDR2 FQGNSA. V was trimmed by 3 bases and J by 11 bases, leaving 13 bases between them. CDR3: CASSLGGGGAFF. The CDR3 nucleotides are TGTGCCAGCAGCTTGGGGGGTGGCGGGGCTTTCTTT.

The V call is TRBV6-5, the J call TRBJ1-6; D call uncertain. Germline assignment: CDR1 MNHEY and CDR2 SVGAGI. Trimming left V 6 bases short and J 11 bases short, with 14 bases between. This CDR3 spans 13 amino acids. The CDR3 here is CASSRPGMTPLHF. For the CDR3, the DNA is TGTGCCAGCAGCCGTCCTGGAATGACACCCCTCCACTTT.

V gene TRBV15 combines with J gene TRBJ2-5; D uncertain. The germline V and J ends were trimmed by 6 bases and 4 bases, with 12 bases remaining between them. Germline assignment: CDR1 LNHNV and CDR2 YYDKDF (reference sequence). The CDR3 runs to 13 residues. The CDR3 region has the DNA TGTGCCACCAGAGGGCTGGGCCCAGAGACCCAGTACTTC. Residues: CATRGLGPETQYF.

The chain combines TRBV2 with TRBJ2-7; 9 nucleotides agree with TRBD2. Germline CDR1 SNHLY, CDR2 FYNNEI. J lost 3 bases, V lost 3 bases, and 3 bases had no gene match. The CDR3 is made up of 14 amino acids. The DNA of the CDR3 is TGTGCCAGCAGTGACGGGCGGGGGGGCTACGAGCAGTACTTC. Encoded protein: CASSDGRGGYEQYF. Together with reference TRBV2 and TRBJ2-7, the CDR3 gives the full variable domain: EPEVTQTPSHQVTQMGQEVILRCVPISNHLYFYWYRQILGQKVEFLVSFYNNEISEKSEIFDDQFSVERPDGSNFTLKIRSTKLEDSAMYFCASSDGRGGYEQYFGPGTRLTVT.

As DNA, the CDR3 is TGTGCCAGCTCACCGCTCCTTGGGGCGGCTTCCTACGAGCAGTACTTC. Its protein product is CASSPLLGAASYEQYF. V gene TRBV18 combines with J gene TRBJ2-7; D possibly corresponds to TRBD1 (5 bases). Germline loops: CDR1 KGHSH, CDR2 LQKENI. V was clipped by 3 bases and J by 1 base, with 16 bases between them. The CDR3 is made up of 16 amino acids.

The chain links TRBV18 to TRBJ1-5; no reliable D call. V lost 1 base, J lost 4 bases, and 5 bases lay in between. From germline, CDR1 is KGHSH and CDR2 LQKENI. The CDR3 is 13 residues long. The CDR3, as DNA: TGTGCCAGCTCACCACACAGAAATCAGCCCCAGCATTTT. It codes for CASSPHRNQPQHF.

The rearrangement joins TRBV29-1 to TRBJ1-4; unclear D gene. CDR3 size: 13 residues. V was cut by 7 bases and J by 0 bases, with 9 bases left in between. Per germline, CDR1 SQVTM and CDR2 ANQGSEA. The CDR3 region is CSAKTSTNEKLFF. The CDR3, as DNA: TGCAGCGCGAAGACATCAACTAATGAAAAACTGTTTTTT. Combining the CDR3 with reference TRBV29-1 and TRBJ1-4 gives the whole variable domain SAVISQKPSRDICQRGTSLTIQCQVDSQVTMMFWYRQQPGQSLTLIATANQGSEATYESGFVIDKFPISRPNLTFSTLTVSNMSPEDSSIYLCSAKTSTNEKLFFGSGTQLSVL.

The chain couples TRBV6-5 to TRBJ1-5, with TRBD1 identical over 7 bases. CDR1 and CDR2 from the germline V gene are MNHEY and SVGAGI. Trimming at V came to 5 bases and at J to 7 bases, leaving 8 bases not matched to a gene. This CDR3 is built from 14 residues. The CDR3 region has the DNA TGTGCCAGCAGTACCTACAGGGGAGGGCAGCCCCAGCATTTT. Translating gives CASSTYRGGQPQHF.

The V call is TRBV5-1, the J call TRBJ2-7; D ambiguous. V was pared by 1 base and J by 5 bases, with 4 bases between. This CDR3 region has 11 residues. Germline CDR1 and CDR2: SGHRS and YFSETQ. The CDR3 DNA reads TGCGCCAGCAGCTTGAATCACGAGCAGTACTTC. Translation: CASSLNHEQYF.

This sequence joins TRBV19 and TRBJ1-5, with 8 bases identical to TRBD1. This CDR3 contains 15 residues. V shed 8 bases and J 1 base; nucleotides not matched to a gene: 7. The germline CDR1 and CDR2 sequences are LNHDA and SQIVND (reference sequence). The CDR3 spells CASGAGGISNQPQHF. The CDR3 nucleotides are TGTGCCAGTGGGGCAGGGGGCATAAGCAATCAGCCCCAGCATTTT. The variable domain in full, with the rest retrieved from reference TRBV19 and TRBJ1-5, is DGGITQSPKYLFRKEGQNVTLSCEQNLNHDAMYWYRQDPGQGLRLIYYSQIVNDFQKGDIAEGYSVSREKKESFPLTVTSAQKNPTAFYLCASGAGGISNQPQHFGDGTRLSIL.

The chain recombines TRBV19 with TRBJ1-6; D is unresolved. Per the germline V gene, CDR1 is LNHDA and CDR2 is SQIVND (reference sequence). There are 16 residues in the CDR3. V was clipped by 1 base and J by 14 bases, with 21 bases between them. CDR3 protein: CASSIAPRSRLGTLHF. The CDR3 region has the DNA TGTGCCAGTAGTATAGCCCCGCGGAGCCGATTGGGAACCCTCCACTTT.

This chain uses TRBV6-5 with TRBJ1-3; D gene ambiguous. The CDR3 length is 14 residues. Germline V gene data show CDR1 as MNHEY and CDR2 as SVGAGI. V shed 11 bases and J shed 0 bases, with 14 bases lying between them. The CDR3 here is CAVMAPLSGNTIYF. In DNA form, the CDR3 reads TGTGCCGTAATGGCCCCACTCTCTGGAAACACCATATATTTT.